A selection of T cell receptor beta chains follows, all from one sample in a study of technical replicates of blood from a handful of donors. Repertoires were generated with immunoSEQ multiplex PCR, while TCRdb's copy carries only in-frame clones and drops some. The data contain fewer than 85,000 clones, roughly 90% of them singletons. The sequencing input was PBMCs. All receptors come from a human donor in good health. Some clones in this sample may be carry-over from other donors' samples. Each CDR3 is given with its conserved first and last residue. The order of the fields is D gene, V gene, clone size, J gene, CDR3 protein, CDR3 DNA. A D gene is named only where the DNA matches it firmly. The size of a clone is reported for some rows only, either as once, few or many, or as a class for expanded clones.

TRBD2	TRBV11-1	.	TRBJ2-3	CASSLGLAGFADTQYF	TGTGCCAGCAGCTTAGGACTAGCGGGATTTGCAGATACGCAGTATTTT
.	TRBV5-1	.	TRBJ1-1	CASSTGFLERNTEAFF	TGCGCCAGCAGCACTGGGTTTTTGGAGAGGAACACTGAAGCTTTCTTT
TRBD1	TRBV27	.	TRBJ2-7	CASSRQGLPTYEQYF	TGTGCCAGCAGCAGACAGGGATTACCGACCTACGAGCAGTACTTC
.	TRBV5-4	.	TRBJ2-3	CASSSGVGFTDTQYF	TGTGCCAGCAGCTCGGGGGTGGGGTTCACAGATACGCAGTATTTT
.	TRBV7-2	.	TRBJ2-6	CASSLGPGAGANVLTF	TGTGCCAGCAGCTTAGGTCCAGGGGCCGGGGCCAACGTCCTGACTTTC
.	TRBV30	.	TRBJ2-5	CACEGDATQYF	TGTGCCTGTGAAGGAGACGCTACCCAGTACTTC
TRBD2	TRBV5-1	.	TRBJ2-3	CASGSGGAADTQYF	TGCGCCAGCGGAAGCGGGGGGGCCGCAGATACGCAGTATTTT
TRBD2	TRBV7-3	once	TRBJ2-1	CASSLSGGASYNEQFF	TGTGCCAGCAGCCTTAGCGGGGGGGCCTCCTACAATGAGCAGTTCTTC
.	TRBV10-3	.	TRBJ1-4	CAARGGNEKLFF	TGTGCCGCCCGGGGTGGGAATGAAAAACTGTTTTTT
.	TRBV5-1	.	TRBJ2-7	CASSLVGQAEQYF	TGCGCCAGCAGCTTGGTGGGTCAGGCTGAGCAGTACTTC
.	TRBV20-1	few	TRBJ2-7	CSVSGSPEQYF	TGCAGTGTTAGCGGTAGTCCCGAGCAGTACTTC
.	TRBV7-9	.	TRBJ2-7	CASSLVQGAYEQYF	TGTGCCAGCAGCTTAGTCCAGGGTGCCTACGAGCAGTACTTC
.	TRBV6-1	few	TRBJ1-6	CASSAGPYNSPLHF	TGTGCCAGCAGTGCTGGGCCCTATAATTCACCCCTCCACTTT
TRBD2	TRBV7-9	.	TRBJ2-5	CASNIETSGSGFGGETQYF	TGTGCCAGCAATATCGAGACTAGCGGGAGTGGGTTCGGGGGAGAGACCCAGTACTTC
TRBD2	TRBV6-5	.	TRBJ2-1	CASGRAENEQFF	TGTGCCAGCGGGAGGGCGGAGAATGAGCAGTTCTTC
.	TRBV5-4	.	TRBJ1-2	CASSLDNTNYGYTF	TGTGCCAGCAGCTTGGACAATACTAACTATGGCTACACCTTC
TRBD1	TRBV9	.	TRBJ2-2	CASSVQGAPNTGELFF	TGTGCCAGCAGCGTACAGGGGGCTCCGAACACCGGGGAGCTGTTTTTT
.	TRBV7-2	.	TRBJ2-3	CASSFQQTPDTQYF	TGTGCCAGCAGCTTCCAGCAGACTCCGGATACGCAGTATTTT
TRBD1	TRBV14	.	TRBJ2-3	CASSQDLTGGVTDTQYF	TGTGCCAGCAGCCAAGATCTAACAGGGGGCGTCACAGATACGCAGTATTTT
.	TRBV19	.	TRBJ2-3	CASSIVLRGADTQYF	TGTGCCAGTAGTATAGTTTTACGCGGGGCAGATACGCAGTATTTT
TRBD1	TRBV18	.	TRBJ1-3	CASSKAGTAGNTIYF	TGTGCCAGCTCCAAAGCCGGGACAGCTGGAAACACCATATATTTT
TRBD2	TRBV5-8	.	TRBJ2-5	CASSAGTRQETQYF	TGTGCCAGCAGCGCCGGGACTAGACAAGAGACCCAGTACTTC
TRBD2	TRBV4-1	few	TRBJ2-7	CASSQGGLARYEQYF	TGCGCCAGCAGCCAGGGGGGACTAGCGAGATACGAGCAGTACTTC
.	TRBV5-1	.	TRBJ2-3	CASSLFDRLTDTQYF	TGCGCCAGCAGCTTGTTTGACAGGCTCACAGATACGCAGTATTTT
TRBD2	TRBV4-2	.	TRBJ2-1	CASSHSGTSVGEQFF	TGTGCCAGCAGCCACTCCGGGACTAGCGTGGGGGAGCAGTTCTTC
.	TRBV30	.	TRBJ1-1	CAWVRTAGTEAFF	TGTGCCTGGGTACGGACAGCCGGGACTGAAGCTTTCTTT
.	TRBV7-2	.	TRBJ2-5	CASSSQAGGGGLHETQYF	TGTGCCAGCAGCTCGCAGGCAGGTGGCGGGGGCCTTCACGAGACCCAGTACTTC
TRBD2	TRBV4-2	.	TRBJ2-3	CASSQAGGPTDTQYF	TGTGCCAGCAGCCAAGCGGGAGGGCCGACAGATACGCAGTATTTT
TRBD1	TRBV2	.	TRBJ2-3	CASSKGQGKTDTQYF	TGTGCCAGCAGTAAAGGACAGGGAAAGACAGATACGCAGTATTTT
.	TRBV4-2	.	TRBJ2-2	CASSPMAGHTGELFF	TGTGCCAGCAGCCCCATGGCGGGGCACACCGGGGAGCTGTTTTTT
TRBD1	TRBV5-1	.	TRBJ1-2	CASSLSGGNYGYTF	TGCGCCAGCAGCTTATCAGGGGGTAACTATGGCTACACCTTC
.	TRBV6-1	.	TRBJ2-6	CASSEARGTNVLTF	TGTGCCAGCAGTGAAGCGCGAGGGACCAACGTCCTGACTTTC
.	TRBV5-5	few	TRBJ1-5	CASSTDGVSQPQHF	TGTGCCAGCAGCACCGACGGAGTTTCTCAGCCCCAGCATTTT